Sequencing of this TCR beta chain was carried out in a study of blood T cells in healthy people across ages. General study findings and limits: Diversity estimates from one million T cells were considered underestimates.

This clonotype has a handful of counts. The antigen remains unidentified. The V end was cut by 3 bases, the J end by 5 bases, with 10 bases between. Germline lookup yields CDR1 DFQATT and CDR2 SNEGSKA (reference sequence). CDR3 length: 12 residues. Per-sample PBMC isolation yielded at least 6.5 million cells. A second roughly 7 to 11 cycle PCR used barcoded and J-beta primers. Tags on each cDNA molecule came from a template-switch adaptor with 12 random nucleotides. At least 3 million CDR3-containing paired-end reads were obtained per sample. TCRdb re-called the 5' RACE reads through MiXCR, storing one row per CDR3 protein. The sample carries around 2 million distinct CDR3 sequences, around 42% recorded once.

The specimen was blood. This receptor was taken from a human donor in good health. The genes are TRBV20-1 and TRBJ1-2; D is uncertain. The CDR3 DNA reads as TGCAGTGCTAGCAGAGGGATGTATGGCTACACCTTC. This encodes CSASRGMYGYTF.